This T cell receptor (beta chain) was sequenced for a study of CD8 T cells in ankylosing spondylitis (dated by TCRdb to 2017 to 2019). Regarding the complete study: To find TCR variants linked to disease, the study profiled T cell receptor beta repertoires in ankylosing spondylitis patients and healthy donors. The whole study cohort included 85 to 120 healthy donors and around 25 ankylosing spondylitis patients. Peripheral blood was sampled, and synovial fluid was also collected from ankylosing spondylitis patients. Beyond this particular receptor, the publication reports: A TCR beta motif of fewer than 10 highly homologous amino acid variants appeared characteristic of blood from ankylosing spondylitis patients. The disease-linked clones were reported to be significantly enriched in matched synovial fluid samples from ankylosing spondylitis patients. The disease-linked clones showed a CD8+ phenotype and occurred at relatively low frequencies in peripheral blood. Some of the motif variants had been reported before in the synovial fluid and blood of reactive arthritis patients, a finding that suggests common disease-initiation mechanisms.

This clonotype came up a few times. What antigen it recognizes has not been identified. No much larger clone is present one base from it, and per-base qualities are unavailable. Taken from the germline V gene, the CDR1 and CDR2 loops are LGHNA and YSLEER. The cysteine opens and the phenylalanine closes a CDR3 of 14 amino acids. Kept here is only the CDR3 DNA, which spans 42 bases and is read in frame from base 1. The V and J ends are trimmed by 2 bases and 3 bases, leaving 11 bases between them. Sequencing was carried out with an Illumina HiSeq 2500. TCR beta libraries were prepared by quantitative 5'-RACE with molecular barcodes. Processing in the source paper ran as follows. Disease-linked TCR variants were identified with a new computational method built on a probabilistic model of VDJ rearrangement. The raw public reads went through TCRdb reprocessing: fastp at Q25, MiXCR clone calling, in-frame beta chains kept. Every entry covers one CDR3 protein and lists the most common genes and DNA from its rows. The V and J calls shown here were made by TCRdb, not taken from the authors' results. A total of around 770,000 distinct CDR3 sequences appear in this sample, around 11% of them only once. 0.51% of the sample comes from the top ten.

The sequence joins TRBV4-3 to TRBJ2-7; the D gene is unclear. The sequence derives from a male donor with ankylosing spondylitis. The sequencing input was blood, either unsorted or a sorted T cell fraction (not recorded which). The nucleotide sequence reads as follows: TGCGCCAGCAGCCAATTCTGGCGGAACTACGAGCAGTACTTC. This is translated as CASSQFWRNYEQYF.